Listed below are T cell receptor beta chains from one sample, sequenced in a study of control samples from healthy donors and cancer patients. Produced via immunoSEQ multiplex PCR; TCRdb's table is partial and in-frame only. The table shows 50,000 or so clones, with 90% to 97% occurring only once. The sample comprised blood. Every receptor here comes from a woman between 18 and 30 years old in good health. Both conserved end residues are part of each CDR3. Fields, in order: J gene, clone size, V gene, CDR3 length, D gene, CDR3 protein, CDR3 DNA. D genes are given only for firm matches. Clone size appears in some rows only: once, few, many, or a class for an expanded clone.

>TRBJ2-1|once|TRBV6-5|12|.
CASNRAGDEQFF
TGTGCCAGCAATAGGGCTGGGGATGAGCAGTTCTTC
>TRBJ2-1|.|TRBV6-6|15|TRBD1
CASSSAGTAYNEQFF
TGTGCCAGCAGTTCAGCCGGGACAGCCTACAATGAGCAGTTCTTC
>TRBJ1-2|.|TRBV20-1|15|.
CSASRGPVPNYGYTF
TGCAGTGCTAGTCGGGGGCCCGTCCCTAACTATGGCTACACCTTC
>TRBJ2-5|.|TRBV24-1|15|.
CATSDLSTGGETQYF
TGTGCCACCAGTGATTTGTCGACTGGGGGGGAGACCCAGTACTTC
>TRBJ2-3|.|TRBV6-5|14|.
CASSYSWGTDTQYF
TGTGCCAGCAGTTACTCCTGGGGGACAGATACGCAGTATTTT
>TRBJ1-2|.|TRBV30|12|TRBD1
CAWGQGSYGYTF
TGTGCCTGGGGACAGGGTAGCTATGGCTACACCTTC
>TRBJ1-2|.|TRBV18|16|.
CASSPPSLRERNGYTF
TGTGCCAGCTCACCACCGTCGTTAAGGGAACGGAATGGCTACACCTTC
>TRBJ1-4|.|TRBV18|13|.
CASSPGMDEKLFF
TGTGCCAGCTCACCAGGGATGGATGAAAAACTGTTTTTT
>TRBJ1-1|.|TRBV10-3|13|TRBD1
CAIMTEGATEAFF
TGTGCCATTATGACCGAGGGGGCCACTGAAGCTTTCTTT
>TRBJ2-7|.|TRBV5-5|15|.
CASSLGFRGAYEQYF
TGTGCCAGCAGCTTGGGGTTTCGAGGGGCCTACGAGCAGTACTTC
>TRBJ2-2|.|TRBV9|16|.
CASSVAGTRNTGELFF
TGTGCCAGCAGCGTAGCGGGGACCAGAAACACCGGGGAGCTGTTTTTT
>TRBJ2-1|.|TRBV5-1|17|TRBD1
CASSSNPSGQGVNEQFF
TGCGCCAGCAGCTCAAACCCATCCGGACAGGGGGTTAATGAGCAGTTCTTC
>TRBJ1-4|.|TRBV25-1|13|.
CASSDVINEKLFF
TGTGCCAGCAGTGACGTTATTAATGAAAAACTGTTTTTT
>TRBJ2-7|.|TRBV6-5|13|.
CASSLLPTYEQYF
TGTGCCAGCAGTCTACTTCCTACCTACGAGCAGTACTTC
>TRBJ1-1|.|TRBV3-1/TRBV3-2|15|.
CASSQGAQGNTEAFF
TGTGCCAGCAGCCAAGGGGCTCAGGGGAACACTGAAGCTTTCTTT
>TRBJ2-7|.|TRBV2|14|TRBD2
CARGGGEGSYEQYF
TGTGCCCGGGGGGGAGGGGAAGGTTCCTACGAGCAGTACTTC
>TRBJ1-2|once|TRBV18|14|.
CASSSGQTNYGYTF
TGTGCCAGCTCATCCGGACAGACAAACTATGGCTACACCTTC
>TRBJ1-1|.|TRBV18|16|TRBD1
CASSPLTRQGATEAFF
TGTGCCAGCTCACCACTTACGAGACAGGGGGCCACTGAAGCTTTCTTT
>TRBJ1-2|.|TRBV27|13|.
CASSYAGGYGYTF
TGTGCCAGCAGTTACGCGGGAGGCTATGGCTACACCTTC
>TRBJ2-7|.|TRBV27|13|.
CASSLSTSHEQYF
TGTGCCAGCAGTTTATCGACCTCCCACGAGCAGTACTTC
>TRBJ1-6|.|TRBV30|14|.
CAWSLVTGLSPLHF
TGTGCCTGGAGCCTCGTTACAGGTCTTTCACCCCTCCACTTT
>TRBJ2-2|.|TRBV2|16|TRBD1
CASREGTGRSTGELFF
TGTGCCAGCAGGGAGGGGACAGGGCGCAGCACCGGGGAGCTGTTTTTT
>TRBJ2-2|.|TRBV29-1|14|TRBD1
CSVPGTENTGELFF
TGCAGCGTTCCCGGGACAGAGAACACCGGGGAGCTGTTTTTT
>TRBJ1-1|.|TRBV27|14|TRBD1
CASSGQGMNTEAFF
TGTGCCAGCAGCGGACAGGGGATGAACACTGAAGCTTTCTTT
>TRBJ2-7|.|TRBV7-3|15|.
CASSLQGPGGHEQYF
TGTGCCAGCAGCTTGCAGGGACCAGGCGGGCACGAGCAGTACTTC
>TRBJ2-1|.|TRBV7-9|15|.
CASSLGVSAYNEQFF
TGTGCCAGCAGCTTGGGGGTGTCGGCCTACAATGAGCAGTTCTTC
>TRBJ2-1|.|TRBV30|15|.
CAWSVGGTPYNEQFF
TGTGCCTGGAGTGTAGGCGGGACACCGTACAATGAGCAGTTCTTC
>TRBJ1-1|.|TRBV10-3|15|.
CAISGRKTSSTEAFF
TGTGCCATCAGTGGGAGAAAGACGTCGAGCACTGAAGCTTTCTTT
>TRBJ2-7|few|TRBV10-3|14|TRBD1
CAISGRQGAGEQYF
TGTGCCATCAGTGGTAGACAGGGGGCGGGGGAGCAGTACTTC
>TRBJ2-1|once|TRBV7-9|12|.
CASSLAYNEQFF
TGTGCCAGCAGCTTAGCCTACAATGAGCAGTTCTTC
>TRBJ1-6|.|TRBV25-1|15|.
CASSEYGRANSPLHF
TGTGCCAGCAGTGAATATGGCAGGGCCAATTCACCCCTCCACTTT
>TRBJ2-1|.|TRBV6-4|15|.
CASSEGAKEYNEQFF
TGTGCCAGCAGTGAAGGGGCTAAGGAGTACAATGAGCAGTTCTTC
>TRBJ2-2|.|TRBV30|16|TRBD1
CAWSGTGGGSGGELFF
TGTGCCTGGAGTGGAACAGGGGGCGGCAGTGGCGGGGAGCTGTTTTTT
>TRBJ2-1|.|TRBV14|15|TRBD2
CASSQEMGGYNEQFF
TGTGCCAGCAGCCAAGAGATGGGGGGGTACAATGAGCAGTTCTTC
>TRBJ2-1|.|TRBV5-1|14|TRBD2
CASAQGSGGAEQFF
TGCGCCAGCGCTCAGGGTAGCGGGGGGGCTGAGCAGTTCTTC
>TRBJ1-1|.|TRBV3-1/TRBV3-2|15|.
CASSHWDTRATEAFF
TGTGCCAGCAGCCACTGGGACACTCGAGCCACTGAAGCTTTCTTT
>TRBJ1-2|.|TRBV6-5|15|TRBD1
CASRRNTDRGQGYTF
TGTGCCAGCAGACGAAATACGGACAGGGGGCAAGGCTACACCTTC
>TRBJ1-2|.|TRBV28|12|.
CAIREMGYGYTF
TGTGCCATCAGGGAGATGGGCTATGGCTACACCTTC
>TRBJ1-2|.|TRBV7-2|13|.
CASSLGIAYGYTF
TGTGCCAGCAGCTTAGGGATAGCCTATGGCTACACCTTC
>TRBJ1-6|.|TRBV4-3|16|TRBD1
CASSQNTGTGFSPLHF
TGCGCCAGCAGCCAAAACACCGGGACAGGGTTTTCACCCCTCCACTTT
>TRBJ2-7|.|TRBV9|14|TRBD2
CASSGGGGAYEQYF
TGTGCCAGCAGCGGGGGCGGGGGGGCCTACGAGCAGTACTTC
>TRBJ2-1|.|TRBV5-4|15|.
CASSLGGGWKNEQFF
TGTGCCAGCAGCCTCGGGGGTGGATGGAAGAATGAGCAGTTCTTC
>TRBJ2-3|.|TRBV11-3|15|TRBD1
CASSQGQGETDTQYF
TGTGCCAGCAGCCAGGGACAGGGGGAGACAGATACGCAGTATTTT
>TRBJ2-2|.|TRBV29-1|16|.
CSVEETDPRRTGELFF
TGCAGCGTTGAAGAGACAGATCCCCGGAGGACCGGGGAGCTGTTTTTT
>TRBJ2-7|.|TRBV6-5|12|.
CASSRGPHEQYF
TGTGCCAGCAGTCGTGGACCCCACGAGCAGTACTTC
>TRBJ2-3|.|TRBV3-1/TRBV3-2|14|.
CASSARINRDTQYF
TGTGCCAGCAGCGCACGAATAAACAGAGATACGCAGTATTTT
>TRBJ1-1|.|TRBV6-1|13|.
CASSEQVNTEAFF
TGTGCCAGCAGTGAACAGGTGAACACTGAAGCTTTCTTT
>TRBJ2-1|.|TRBV6-5|14|.
CASTQGEGGNEQFF
TGTGCCAGCACCCAGGGTGAAGGTGGCAATGAGCAGTTCTTC
>TRBJ2-1|.|TRBV5-4|16|TRBD1
CASSLATGVSDNEQFF
TGTGCCAGCAGCTTGGCCACAGGGGTATCCGACAATGAGCAGTTCTTC
>TRBJ1-6|.|TRBV5-6|15|.
CASSLGVSYNSPLHF
TGTGCCAGCAGCTTGGGGGTCTCCTATAATTCACCCCTCCACTTT
>TRBJ2-2|.|TRBV15|15|.
CATSSGRMITGELFF
TGTGCCACCAGCAGCGGACGCATGATCACCGGGGAGCTGTTTTTT
>TRBJ1-1|.|TRBV30|12|.
CAWTWGNTEAFF
TGTGCCTGGACGTGGGGGAACACTGAAGCTTTCTTT
>TRBJ1-1|.|TRBV28|13|.
CASSLHKYTEAFF
TGTGCCAGCAGTTTGCACAAGTACACTGAAGCTTTCTTT
>TRBJ2-3|.|TRBV28|15|TRBD1
CASRDRGASTDTQYF
TGTGCCAGCAGGGACAGGGGGGCTAGCACAGATACGCAGTATTTT
>TRBJ1-4|.|TRBV9|14|.
CASSPDAANEKLFF
TGTGCCAGCAGCCCAGACGCGGCTAATGAAAAACTGTTTTTT
>TRBJ2-1|.|TRBV5-5|12|.
CASSWWNNEQFF
TGTGCCAGCAGCTGGTGGAACAATGAGCAGTTCTTC
>TRBJ2-6|.|TRBV10-1|17|.
CASRAPNRSSGANVLTF
TGCGCCAGCAGGGCCCCGAACAGATCCTCTGGGGCCAACGTCCTGACTTTC
>TRBJ1-6|.|TRBV6-1|13|.
CASSEQGHSPLHF
TGTGCCAGCAGTGAACAGGGACACTCACCCCTCCACTTT
>TRBJ2-5|.|TRBV25-1|14|.
CASSERVGVETQYF
TGTGCCAGCAGTGAACGGGTGGGCGTGGAGACCCAGTACTTC